This is a list of T cell receptor beta chains from one sample in a study of radiotherapy plus CTLA-4 blockade in lung cancer. Using immunoSEQ multiplex PCR, the repertoire was profiled, and TCRdb retains in-frame clones only, with some absent. The profile covers more than 90,000 clones, with roughly 86% appearing a single time and about 3.3% taken by the ten largest. This material consisted of peripheral blood, taken from a patient treated with radiotherapy plus ipilimumab. Source of these receptors: a human donor with non-small cell lung cancer that progressed on radiotherapy plus ipilimumab. Some clones in this sample may be carry-over from other donors' samples. The CDR3 runs from the conserved cysteine through the conserved F or W. The order of the fields is clone size, V gene, D gene, J gene, CDR3 DNA, CDR3 protein. D genes are given only for firm matches. Some rows mark clone size as missing; the rest say once, few, many or name a class of expanded clone.

NA,TRBV14,NA,TRBJ1-2,TGTGCCAGCAGCCAAGCGGGGACGCGGTATGGCTACACCTTC,CASSQAGTRYGYTF
NA,TRBV5-1,TRBD1,TRBJ1-5,TGCGCCAGCAGCTTAGGTCCATCCAATCACAGGGGTAGGTATCAGCCCCAGCATTTT,CASSLGPSNHRGRYQPQHF
NA,TRBV2,TRBD1,TRBJ2-7,TGTGCCAGCAGTGAAGGGACAGGGGAAGGCGAGCAGTACTTC,CASSEGTGEGEQYF
NA,TRBV5-1,TRBD2,TRBJ2-3,TGCGCCTCCGGGGGGTGGAGCACAGATACGCAGTATTTT,CASGGWSTDTQYF
NA,TRBV5-1,TRBD2,TRBJ2-3,TGCGCCAGCAGCTTCGGACTAGCGGGGGGGCCAACAGATACGCAGTATTTT,CASSFGLAGGPTDTQYF
few,TRBV7-9,NA,TRBJ2-1,TGTGCCAGCAGCTTAGATTTGGACAGAAGGGAGCAGTTCTTC,CASSLDLDRREQFF
NA,TRBV7-8,TRBD1,TRBJ2-5,TGTGCCAGCAGCTTACCCACAGGGGCGGGTGAGACCCAGTACTTC,CASSLPTGAGETQYF
NA,TRBV4-1,NA,TRBJ1-4,TGCGCCAGCAGCCAGGATAATGAAAAACTGTTTTTT,CASSQDNEKLFF
NA,TRBV19,NA,TRBJ2-3,TGTGCCAGTAGTATTCCTCAGGGTGATACGCAGTATTTT,CASSIPQGDTQYF
NA,TRBV11-2,NA,TRBJ1-1,TGTGCCAGCAGCTTCGGTTACACTGAAGCTTTCTTT,CASSFGYTEAFF
once,TRBV28,TRBD1,TRBJ2-7,TGTGCCAGCAGTTGGGACAGGGGTTCGGACGAGCAGTACTTC,CASSWDRGSDEQYF
NA,TRBV5-6,TRBD1,TRBJ1-2,TGTGCCAGCAGCTTAGTTGGGGACAGGGGAGGTCGGGACTATGGCTACACCTTC,CASSLVGDRGGRDYGYTF
NA,TRBV27,NA,TRBJ1-5,TGTGCCAGCAGTTACGCGGTAAATAGCAATCAGCCCCAGCATTTT,CASSYAVNSNQPQHF
NA,TRBV5-4,NA,TRBJ2-5,TGTGCCAGCAGCCGAACTCCCCAAGAGACCCAGTACTTC,CASSRTPQETQYF
NA,TRBV5-6,NA,TRBJ2-2,TGTGCCAGCAGCCCCTGGACCGGGGAGCTGTTTTTT,CASSPWTGELFF
NA,TRBV11-3,NA,TRBJ2-7,TGTGCCAGCAGCCAGAGCCGGGTTCACCGATCCTACGAGCAGTACTTC,CASSQSRVHRSYEQYF
NA,TRBV6-1,TRBD2,TRBJ2-5,TGTGCCAGCAGTGAACTAGCGGGGGGGCAAGAGACCCAGTACTTC,CASSELAGGQETQYF
NA,TRBV28,NA,TRBJ1-5,TGTGCCAGCAGTTTATCTGAGCCCCAGCATTTT,CASSLSEPQHF
NA,TRBV28,NA,TRBJ2-3,TGTGCCAGCAGTGGGGACGGCACAGATACGCAGTATTTT,CASSGDGTDTQYF
NA,TRBV4-2,NA,TRBJ2-7,TGTGCCAGCAGCCGAGAGAGGGGCCCGGGGGAGGCCTACGAGCAGTACTTC,CASSRERGPGEAYEQYF
NA,TRBV6-5,NA,TRBJ2-1,TGTGCCAGCAGCTTGGACTCCTACAATGAGCAGTTCTTC,CASSLDSYNEQFF
NA,TRBV4-3,NA,TRBJ1-5,TGCGCCAGCAGCCAAGCCTACAGGGATCTTCAGCCCCAGCATTTT,CASSQAYRDLQPQHF
NA,TRBV12-1,NA,TRBJ1-3,TGTGCCAGCAGCTTTAGCAGGACAGGGAATAAGGGTTGCTCTGGAAACACCATATATTTT,CASSFSRTGNKGCSGNTIYF
NA,TRBV14,NA,TRBJ2-5,TGTGCCAGCAGCTACGGGGAGACCCAGTACTTC,CASSYGETQYF
once,TRBV5-1,TRBD1,TRBJ1-5,TGCGCCAGCAGCTATCCATTTACAGGGGTCAGCAATCAGCCCCAGCATTTT,CASSYPFTGVSNQPQHF